These 6 T cell receptor beta chains originate from one sample sequenced in a study of blood T cells in healthy people across ages. The second PCR ran roughly 6 to 12 cycles with a sample-barcoded 5' primer and J-beta primers. TCRdb called the 5' RACE reads again in MiXCR, with one record for every CDR3 protein. The sample contains more than 800,000 distinct CDR3 sequences, 25% to 30% of which appear only once. Material: blood. The origin of the receptors is a woman aged 80 or older in good health.

This clonotype was counted many times. This chain joins TRBV11-2 and TRBJ2-7, with no clear D. There are 12 residues in the CDR3. Trimming left V 9 bases short and J 1 base short, with 10 bases between. Looked up from germline, CDR1 is SGHAT and CDR2 is FQNNGV. The CDR3 DNA is TGTGCCAGTGGGGATGGGTCCTACGAGCAGTACTTC. This sequence encodes CASGDGSYEQYF.

This clonotype came up many times. The rearrangement joins TRBV7-2 to TRBJ2-4; no clear D. Trimming cost V 3 bases and J 4 bases, with 13 bases left between them. CDR3 length: 15 amino acids. Germline V gene data show CDR1 as SGHTA and CDR2 as FQGNSA. CDR3 loop: CASSLKEQSKNIQYF. The DNA of the CDR3 is TGTGCCAGCAGCTTGAAAGAACAGTCAAAAAACATTCAGTACTTC.

In regard to this clonotype: A much larger clone sits a single nucleotide away, making a read error possible. The chain joins TRBV20-1 to TRBJ1-5; TRBD1 might be the D (6 bases). CDR3 length: 14 amino acids. The V gene lost 5 bases and the J gene lost 0 bases, with 11 bases spanning the gap. Germline V gives CDR1 DFQATT, CDR2 SNEGSKA (reference sequence). The CDR3 DNA is TGCAGTGCTGGAACAGGGAGTAGCAATCAGCCCCAGCATTTT. This encodes CSAGTGSSNQPQHF.

On this clonotype: This clone may be a read error of a much larger clone one base away. This chain connects TRBV4-1 to TRBJ2-5; D is undetermined. The CDR3 has 14 residues. Per the germline V gene, CDR1 is MGHRA and CDR2 is YSYEKL. CDR3 bases: TGCTCCAGCAGCCTTGACCCCCTGCGGGAGACCCAGTACTTC. Its protein product is CSSSLDPLRETQYF.

J is TRBJ1-1 and V is TRBV29-1; 9 bases agree with TRBD1. This CDR3 is built from 16 residues. Germline CDR1 is SQVTM and CDR2 is ANQGSEA. V lost 3 bases and J lost 0; bases outside the gene matches: 8. The CDR3 here is CSVEGPGTGMNTEAFF. The CDR3 DNA reads TGCAGCGTTGAGGGTCCCGGGACAGGGATGAACACTGAAGCTTTCTTT.

For this clonotype: Being one base from a much bigger clone, this may be a read error. V usage is TRBV6-2 or TRBV6-3 and J usage is TRBJ2-4; D is unresolved. Per the germline V gene, CDR1 is MNHEY and CDR2 is SVGEGT. The CDR3 has 14 residues. Deletions cut 6 bases from V and 13 bases from J, with 22 bases between. The CDR3: CASRWEFSYNEQYF. The CDR3 nucleotides read TGTGCCAGCAGGTGGGAATTCTCCTACAATGAGCAGTACTTC.